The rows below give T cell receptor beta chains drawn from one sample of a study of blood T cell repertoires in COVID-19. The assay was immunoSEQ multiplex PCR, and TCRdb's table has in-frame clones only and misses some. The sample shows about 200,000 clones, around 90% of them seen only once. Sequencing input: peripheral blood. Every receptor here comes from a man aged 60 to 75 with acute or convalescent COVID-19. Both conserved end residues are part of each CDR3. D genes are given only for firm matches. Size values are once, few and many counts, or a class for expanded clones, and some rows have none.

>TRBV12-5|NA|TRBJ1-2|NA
CASGSGGIGRRGYTF
TGTGCTAGTGGTTCGGGGGGGATCGGGAGGCGCGGCTACACCTTC
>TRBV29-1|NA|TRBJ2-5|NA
CSVATFQETQYF
TGCAGCGTTGCTACCTTCCAAGAGACCCAGTACTTC
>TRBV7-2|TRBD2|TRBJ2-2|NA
CASSATSGGYTGELFF
TGTGCCAGCAGCGCGACTAGCGGGGGATACACCGGGGAGCTGTTTTTT
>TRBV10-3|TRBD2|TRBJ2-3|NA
CAISGSGRVTDTQYF
TGTGCCATCAGTGGATCAGGGAGGGTCACAGATACGCAGTATTTT
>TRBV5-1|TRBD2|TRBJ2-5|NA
CASSQRTSGGQETQYF
TGCGCCAGCAGCCAGCGGACTAGCGGGGGCCAAGAGACCCAGTACTTC
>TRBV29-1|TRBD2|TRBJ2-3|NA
CSVDRRGGDTQYF
TGCAGCGTTGATCGTCGGGGGGGCGATACGCAGTATTTT
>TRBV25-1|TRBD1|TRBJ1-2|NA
CASSEVGQGYGYTF
TGTGCCAGCAGTGAAGTGGGACAGGGCTATGGCTACACCTTC
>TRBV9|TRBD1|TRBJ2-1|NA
CASSPWTGDNEQFF
TGTGCCAGCAGCCCGTGGACAGGGGACAATGAGCAGTTCTTC
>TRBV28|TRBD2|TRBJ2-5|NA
CASSLIGGGRETQYF
TGTGCCAGCAGTTTAATCGGGGGGGGTCGAGAGACCCAGTACTTC
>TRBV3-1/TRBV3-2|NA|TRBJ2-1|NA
CASSQPSRGTSNEQFF
TGTGCCAGCAGCCAGCCCTCGAGGGGGACAAGCAATGAGCAGTTCTTC
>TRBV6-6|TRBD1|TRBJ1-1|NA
CASRLQGTLGGGAFF
TGTGCCAGCAGGCTACAGGGGACATTGGGGGGTGGAGCTTTCTTT
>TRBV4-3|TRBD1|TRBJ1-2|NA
CASSDTTGGYGYTF
TGCGCCAGCAGCGATACGACAGGGGGCTATGGCTACACCTTC
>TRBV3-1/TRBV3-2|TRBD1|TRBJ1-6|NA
CASSQPGQGRRSPLHF
TGTGCCAGCAGCCAACCCGGACAGGGAAGGAGGTCACCCCTCCACTTT
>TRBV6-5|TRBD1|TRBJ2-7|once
CASSWRQGYEQYF
TGTGCCAGCAGTTGGAGACAGGGCTACGAGCAGTACTTC
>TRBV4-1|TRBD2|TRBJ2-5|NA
CASSQDRLAGGFLRTQYF
TGCGCCAGCAGCCAAGATCGTCTAGCGGGGGGGTTTCTACGGACCCAGTACTTC
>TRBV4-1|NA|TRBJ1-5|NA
CASSQAEGSNQPQHF
TGCGCCAGCAGCCAAGCCGAGGGTAGCAATCAGCCCCAGCATTTT
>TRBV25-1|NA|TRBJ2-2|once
CASTPPGGGPGELFF
TGTGCCAGCACTCCACCCGGCGGAGGGCCCGGGGAGCTGTTTTTT
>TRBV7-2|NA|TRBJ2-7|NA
CASSFQIPGQGRSYEQYF
TGTGCCAGCAGCTTCCAAATACCCGGGCAGGGCCGATCCTACGAGCAGTACTTC
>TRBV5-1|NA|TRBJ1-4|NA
CASSRAGPNEKLFF
TGCGCCAGCAGCCGGGCAGGGCCTAATGAAAAACTGTTTTTT
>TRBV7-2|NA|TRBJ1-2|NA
CASSVTPQGGRLYGYTF
TGTGCCAGCAGCGTAACGCCGCAGGGAGGGCGTTTATATGGCTACACCTTC
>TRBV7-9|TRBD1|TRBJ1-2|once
CASSGTGSSYGYTF
TGTGCCAGCAGCGGGACAGGGAGTAGCTATGGCTACACCTTC
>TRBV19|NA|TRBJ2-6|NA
CASPQVGGFGGANVLTF
TGTGCCAGCCCACAGGTCGGGGGATTCGGGGGGGCCAACGTCCTGACTTTC
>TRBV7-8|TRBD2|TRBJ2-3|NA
CASSLAEGLAGGPGDTQYF
TGTGCCAGCAGCTTAGCGGAGGGGCTAGCGGGGGGGCCAGGAGATACGCAGTATTTT
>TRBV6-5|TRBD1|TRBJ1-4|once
CASSFGTGVEKLFF
TGTGCCAGCAGTTTCGGGACAGGGGTTGAAAAACTGTTTTTT
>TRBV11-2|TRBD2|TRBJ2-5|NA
CASSLGLAEETQYF
TGTGCCAGCAGCTTAGGACTAGCGGAAGAGACCCAGTACTTC
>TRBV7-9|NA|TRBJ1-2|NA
CASSSGIGGYTF
TGTGCCAGCAGCTCCGGGATCGGCGGCTACACCTTC
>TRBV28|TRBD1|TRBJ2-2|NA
CASSGDRGRDTGELFF
TGTGCCAGCAGTGGGGACAGGGGGCGGGACACCGGGGAGCTGTTTTTT
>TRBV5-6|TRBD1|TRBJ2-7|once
CASSGTGGAYEQYF
TGTGCCAGCAGCGGGACAGGGGGAGCCTACGAGCAGTACTTC
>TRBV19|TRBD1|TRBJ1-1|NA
CASSTPPGQGASRTEAFF
TGTGCCAGTAGTACCCCCCCGGGACAGGGGGCGAGTCGAACTGAAGCTTTCTTT
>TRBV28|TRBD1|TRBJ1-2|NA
CAIYHPPRGQGVYTF
TGTGCCATCTACCATCCTCCGAGGGGACAGGGGGTCTACACCTTC
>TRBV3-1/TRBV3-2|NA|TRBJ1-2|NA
CASSQDIGYGYTF
TGTGCCAGCAGCCAAGATATCGGCTATGGCTACACCTTC
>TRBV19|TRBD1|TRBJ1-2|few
CASSTTGEGYGYTF
TGTGCCAGTAGTACGACAGGGGAGGGCTATGGCTACACCTTC
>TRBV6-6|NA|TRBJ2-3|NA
CASTPGADTQYF
TGTGCCAGCACGCCGGGTGCAGATACGCAGTATTTT
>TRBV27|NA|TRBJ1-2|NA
CASSLSRAGGYTF
TGTGCCAGCAGTTTATCCAGGGCGGGAGGCTACACCTTC
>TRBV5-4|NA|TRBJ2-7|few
CASSLKQVPYEQYF
TGTGCCAGCAGCTTGAAGCAGGTCCCCTACGAGCAGTACTTC
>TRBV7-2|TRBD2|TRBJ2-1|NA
CASSPLRLAGVYNEQFF
TGTGCCAGCAGCCCCCTACGACTAGCGGGGGTTTACAATGAGCAGTTCTTC
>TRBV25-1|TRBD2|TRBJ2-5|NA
CASSVIGREETQYF
TGTGCCAGCAGTGTAATAGGGAGGGAAGAGACCCAGTACTTC
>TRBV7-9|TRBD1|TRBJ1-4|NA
CASSLGAGGNEKLFF
TGTGCCAGCAGCTTAGGCGCAGGGGGAAATGAAAAACTGTTTTTT
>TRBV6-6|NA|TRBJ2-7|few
CASSYSATGSYEQYF
TGTGCCAGCAGTTACTCCGCGACAGGCTCCTACGAGCAGTACTTC
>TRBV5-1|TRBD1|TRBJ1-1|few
CASSSPPRGLNTEAFF
TGCGCCAGCAGCTCGCCGCCCAGGGGGTTGAACACTGAAGCTTTCTTT
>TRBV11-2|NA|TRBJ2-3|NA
CASSLDSPPSGPRYF
TGTGCCAGCAGCTTAGATTCCCCCCCCAGCGGCCCGCGGTATTTT
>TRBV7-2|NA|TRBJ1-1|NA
CASRTTGDTEAFF
TGTGCCAGCAGAACGACCGGGGACACTGAAGCTTTCTTT
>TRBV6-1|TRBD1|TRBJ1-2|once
CASSEWGQGSGYTF
TGTGCCAGCAGTGAATGGGGACAGGGTTCCGGCTACACCTTC
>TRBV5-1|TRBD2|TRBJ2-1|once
CASRPSLAGGPISYNEQFF
TGCGCCAGCCGACCCTCTCTCGCGGGGGGGCCAATTTCCTACAATGAGCAGTTCTTC